The clone carrying this TCR beta chain appeared many times. Germline loops: CDR1 MNHEY, CDR2 SVGAGI. Trimming removed 2 bases from V and 15 bases from J, with 17 bases in between. This CDR3 is built from 13 residues. TCRdb re-analysed the RT-PCR reads in MiXCR, keeping a single row per CDR3 protein. The data hold about 700,000 distinct CDR3 sequences, with 14% observed a single time. V and J are TRBV6-5 and TRBJ2-1; D may be TRBD1 (5 bases). The receptor comes from a female donor in good health, serving as a healthy control. The sequenced sample consisted of memory CD4+ T cells from blood. The CDR3 protein is CASSYGWTSGAFF. DNA for the CDR3: TGTGCCAGCAGTTACGGTTGGACATCCGGCGCGTTCTTC.